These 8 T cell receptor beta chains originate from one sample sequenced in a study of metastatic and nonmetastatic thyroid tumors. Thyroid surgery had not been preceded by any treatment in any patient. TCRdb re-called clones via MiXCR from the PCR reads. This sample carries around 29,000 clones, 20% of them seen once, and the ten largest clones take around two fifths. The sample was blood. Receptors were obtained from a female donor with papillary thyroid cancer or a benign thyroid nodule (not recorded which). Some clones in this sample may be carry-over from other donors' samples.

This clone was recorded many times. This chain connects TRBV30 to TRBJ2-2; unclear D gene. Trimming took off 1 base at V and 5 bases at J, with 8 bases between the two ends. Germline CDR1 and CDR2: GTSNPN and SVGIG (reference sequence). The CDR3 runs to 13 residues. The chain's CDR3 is CAWSGRATGELFF. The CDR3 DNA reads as TGTGCCTGGAGTGGTCGTGCAACCGGGGAGCTGTTTTTT.

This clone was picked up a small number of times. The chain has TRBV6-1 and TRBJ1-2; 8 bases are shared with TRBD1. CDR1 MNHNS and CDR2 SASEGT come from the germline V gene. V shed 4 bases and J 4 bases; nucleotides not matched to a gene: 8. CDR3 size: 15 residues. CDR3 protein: CASSGYTGTGYGYTF. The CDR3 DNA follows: TGTGCCAGCAGTGGATATACCGGGACAGGCTATGGCTACACCTTC.

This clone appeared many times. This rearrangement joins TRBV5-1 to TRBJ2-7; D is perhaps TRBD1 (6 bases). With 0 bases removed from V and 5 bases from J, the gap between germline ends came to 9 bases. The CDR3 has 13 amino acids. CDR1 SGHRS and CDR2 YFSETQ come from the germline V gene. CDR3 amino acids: CASSLVGGHEQYF. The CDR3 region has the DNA TGCGCCAGCAGCTTGGTAGGGGGACACGAGCAGTACTTC.

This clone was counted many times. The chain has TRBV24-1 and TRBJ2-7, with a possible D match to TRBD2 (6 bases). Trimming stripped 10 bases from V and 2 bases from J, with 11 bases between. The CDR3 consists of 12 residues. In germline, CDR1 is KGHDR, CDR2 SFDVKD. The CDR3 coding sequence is TGTGCCACGCCAAGGACTACCTACGAGCAGTACTTC. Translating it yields CATPRTTYEQYF.

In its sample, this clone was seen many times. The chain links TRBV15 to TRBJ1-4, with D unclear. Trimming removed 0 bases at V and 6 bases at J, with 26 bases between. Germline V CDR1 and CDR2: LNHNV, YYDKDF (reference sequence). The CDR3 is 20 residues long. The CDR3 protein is CATSRDLGSPKQIIHEKLFF. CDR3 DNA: TGTGCCACCAGCAGAGATCTGGGTTCGCCGAAGCAGATAATTCATGAAAAACTGTTTTTT.

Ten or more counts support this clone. CDR3 protein: CASSPGAASYEQYF. CDR3 DNA sequence: TGTGCCAGCTCACCAGGGGCAGCCTCCTACGAGCAGTACTTC. The chain has TRBV18 and TRBJ2-7; perhaps TRBD1 as D (5 bases). Trimming stripped 2 bases from V and 0 bases from J, with 8 bases between. Germline CDR1 KGHSH, CDR2 LQKENI. The CDR3 spans 14 residues. Full variable domain (remainder filled in from reference TRBV18 and TRBJ2-7): NAGVMQNPRHLVRRRGQEARLRCSPMKGHSHVYWYRQLPEEGLKFMVYLQKENIIDESGMPKERFSAEFPKEGPSILRIQQVVRGDSAAYFCASSPGAASYEQYFGPGTRLTVT.

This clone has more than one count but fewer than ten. CDR3 DNA: TGTGCCAGCAGTTTAGCCAGGGAAGCTCTTGGCTACACCTTC. Amino acids: CASSLAREALGYTF. The chain recombines TRBV27 with TRBJ1-2, with TRBD1 as a possible D gene (5 bases). The CDR3 is 14 amino acids. Germline CDR1 reads MNHEY; CDR2 reads SMNVEV (reference sequence). The V end was cut by 2 bases, the J end by 7 bases, with 14 bases between.

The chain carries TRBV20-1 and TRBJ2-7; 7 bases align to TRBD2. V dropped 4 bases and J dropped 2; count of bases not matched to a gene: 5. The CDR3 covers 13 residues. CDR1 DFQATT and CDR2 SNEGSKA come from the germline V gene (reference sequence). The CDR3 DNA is TGCAGTGCTACCGGGAGGACGGCCTACGAGCAGTACTTC. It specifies CSATGRTAYEQYF.